The rows below give T cell receptor beta chains drawn from one sample of a study of CD8 T cells in Susac syndrome. TCRdb reanalysed the immunoSEQ multiplex PCR reads using MiXCR and keeps one entry per CDR3 protein. The data show around 77,000 distinct CDR3 sequences, nearly 96% seen once. The sample taken for sequencing was CD4+ T cells from PBMCs. These receptors were obtained from a human donor with multiple sclerosis. The CDR3 runs from the conserved cysteine through the conserved F or W. A D gene is named only where the DNA matches it firmly. The size of a clone is reported for some rows only, either as once, few or many, or as a class for expanded clones.

CDR3 protein: CASSWRTGSDYGYTF
CDR3 DNA: TGTGCCAGCAGTTGGCGGACAGGAAGCGACTATGGCTACACCTTC
clone size: NA
V gene: TRBV12-3/TRBV12-4
D gene: TRBD1
J gene: TRBJ1-2

CDR3 protein: CASSLPVVGELFF
CDR3 DNA: TGTGCCAGCAGCTTACCGGTCGTCGGGGAGCTGTTTTTT
clone size: NA
V gene: TRBV7-8
D gene: NA
J gene: TRBJ2-2

CDR3 protein: CASSLGGRAGANVLTF
CDR3 DNA: TGTGCCAGCAGCTTAGGGGGCAGGGCTGGGGCCAACGTCCTGACTTTC
clone size: NA
V gene: TRBV7-2
D gene: NA
J gene: TRBJ2-6

CDR3 protein: CASSQDWHANTGELFF
CDR3 DNA: TGCGCCAGCAGCCAAGATTGGCACGCGAACACCGGGGAGCTGTTTTTT
clone size: NA
V gene: TRBV11-2
D gene: NA
J gene: TRBJ2-2

CDR3 protein: CASSSGLAGGLYQETQYF
CDR3 DNA: TGTGCCAGCAGTTCGGGACTAGCGGGGGGATTGTACCAAGAGACCCAGTACTTC
clone size: NA
V gene: TRBV6-5
D gene: TRBD2
J gene: TRBJ2-5

CDR3 protein: CAWNLQVQQETQYF
CDR3 DNA: TGTGCCTGGAACCTTCAGGTGCAGCAAGAGACCCAGTACTTC
clone size: NA
V gene: TRBV30
D gene: NA
J gene: TRBJ2-5

CDR3 protein: CASSQAASSNEQFF
CDR3 DNA: TGTGCCAGCAGCCAAGCGGCTAGCTCTAATGAGCAGTTCTTC
clone size: NA
V gene: TRBV3-1
D gene: NA
J gene: TRBJ2-1

CDR3 protein: CASSTKQGRANEKLFF
CDR3 DNA: TGTGCCAGCAGTACAAAACAGGGAAGGGCTAATGAAAAACTGTTTTTT
clone size: NA
V gene: TRBV12-3/TRBV12-4
D gene: NA
J gene: TRBJ1-4

CDR3 protein: CAWSGTGNEQYF
CDR3 DNA: TGTGCCTGGAGCGGGACAGGGAACGAGCAGTACTTC
clone size: NA
V gene: TRBV30
D gene: TRBD1
J gene: TRBJ2-7

CDR3 protein: CASTILRENTEAFF
CDR3 DNA: TGTGCCAGCACCATCCTGAGGGAGAACACTGAAGCTTTCTTT
clone size: NA
V gene: TRBV12-3/TRBV12-4
D gene: NA
J gene: TRBJ1-1

CDR3 protein: CATGQGAETQYF
CDR3 DNA: TGTGCCACCGGACAGGGGGCCGAGACCCAGTACTTC
clone size: NA
V gene: TRBV24-1
D gene: TRBD1
J gene: TRBJ2-5

CDR3 protein: CASSGSTHLDTDTQYF
CDR3 DNA: TGCGCCAGCAGCGGGTCGACTCACCTCGACACAGATACGCAGTATTTT
clone size: NA
V gene: TRBV5-1
D gene: NA
J gene: TRBJ2-3

CDR3 protein: CASSLRVGYGYTF
CDR3 DNA: TGTGCCAGCAGCCTAAGGGTTGGGTATGGCTACACCTTC
clone size: once
V gene: TRBV5-4
D gene: NA
J gene: TRBJ1-2

CDR3 protein: CTSSHAFVPTGEGTEAFF
CDR3 DNA: TGCACCAGCAGCCATGCATTTGTCCCGACAGGGGAGGGCACTGAAGCTTTCTTT
clone size: few
V gene: TRBV1
D gene: NA
J gene: TRBJ1-1

CDR3 protein: CSVPLTGGNHNEQFF
CDR3 DNA: TGCAGCGTTCCCCTGACAGGGGGCAACCACAATGAGCAGTTCTTC
clone size: NA
V gene: TRBV29-1
D gene: TRBD1
J gene: TRBJ2-1

CDR3 protein: CATSRAADGDTQYF
CDR3 DNA: TGTGCCACCAGCAGAGCAGCGGATGGGGATACGCAGTATTTT
clone size: once
V gene: TRBV15
D gene: NA
J gene: TRBJ2-3

CDR3 protein: CSAKPQSSRDEQFF
CDR3 DNA: TGCAGCGCTAAACCACAATCATCACGCGACGAGCAGTTCTTC
clone size: NA
V gene: TRBV29-1
D gene: NA
J gene: TRBJ2-1

CDR3 protein: CATSRGQGGRMNTEAFF
CDR3 DNA: TGTGCCACCAGCAGAGGACAGGGGGGAAGAATGAACACTGAAGCTTTCTTT
clone size: NA
V gene: TRBV15
D gene: TRBD1
J gene: TRBJ1-1

CDR3 protein: CASSLAAGGRYNEQFF
CDR3 DNA: TGTGCCAGCAGCTTAGCGGCCGGGGGCCGTTACAATGAGCAGTTCTTC
clone size: NA
V gene: TRBV7-6
D gene: NA
J gene: TRBJ2-1

CDR3 protein: CASSPQGTYSYNEQFF
CDR3 DNA: TGTGCCAGCAGTCCCCAGGGGACATACTCCTACAATGAGCAGTTCTTC
clone size: NA
V gene: TRBV6-1
D gene: NA
J gene: TRBJ2-1

CDR3 protein: CASSVGDRQETQYF
CDR3 DNA: TGTGCCAGCAGCGTAGGGGACAGGCAAGAGACCCAGTACTTC
clone size: NA
V gene: TRBV9
D gene: TRBD1
J gene: TRBJ2-5

CDR3 protein: CSVEVTQYNEQFF
CDR3 DNA: TGCAGCGTTGAAGTTACGCAATACAATGAGCAGTTCTTC
clone size: NA
V gene: TRBV29-1
D gene: NA
J gene: TRBJ2-1

CDR3 protein: CASSEGGGNQPQHF
CDR3 DNA: TGTGCCAGCAGTGAAGGAGGAGGCAATCAGCCCCAGCATTTT
clone size: NA
V gene: TRBV2
D gene: NA
J gene: TRBJ1-5

CDR3 protein: CASTSGTGGLPLHF
CDR3 DNA: TGTGCCAGCACCTCCGGGACAGGGGGCCTACCCCTCCACTTT
clone size: NA
V gene: TRBV28
D gene: TRBD1
J gene: TRBJ1-6

CDR3 protein: CASSGQGSGETQYF
CDR3 DNA: TGTGCCAGCAGTGGGCAGGGTAGTGGGGAGACCCAGTACTTC
clone size: once
V gene: TRBV6-5
D gene: NA
J gene: TRBJ2-5

CDR3 protein: CSARDGGEGNQPQHF
CDR3 DNA: TGCAGTGCTAGAGATGGGGGGGAAGGCAATCAGCCCCAGCATTTT
clone size: once
V gene: TRBV20-1
D gene: NA
J gene: TRBJ1-5

CDR3 protein: CATSEGSDTEAFF
CDR3 DNA: TGTGCCACCAGTGAGGGGTCCGACACTGAAGCTTTCTTT
clone size: NA
V gene: TRBV24-1
D gene: NA
J gene: TRBJ1-1

CDR3 protein: CASTSRTGRDGDTQYF
CDR3 DNA: TGTGCCAGCACGTCCCGGACAGGGAGGGACGGGGATACGCAGTATTTT
clone size: NA
V gene: TRBV28
D gene: NA
J gene: TRBJ2-3

CDR3 protein: CASSMTGTRGANVLTF
CDR3 DNA: TGCGCCAGCAGCATGACAGGGACTCGCGGGGCCAACGTCCTGACTTTC
clone size: NA
V gene: TRBV5-1
D gene: NA
J gene: TRBJ2-6

CDR3 protein: CSVSYRGIDGYTF
CDR3 DNA: TGCAGCGTTTCCTACAGGGGCATCGATGGCTACACCTTC
clone size: NA
V gene: TRBV29-1
D gene: TRBD1
J gene: TRBJ1-2

CDR3 protein: CASRGGPGELFF
CDR3 DNA: TGTGCCAGCCGAGGGGGCCCCGGGGAGCTGTTTTTT
clone size: NA
V gene: TRBV3-1
D gene: TRBD1
J gene: TRBJ2-2

CDR3 protein: CASSPGHLTDTQYF
CDR3 DNA: TGTGCCAGCAGCCCCGGACACCTCACAGATACGCAGTATTTT
clone size: NA
V gene: TRBV11-2
D gene: NA
J gene: TRBJ2-3